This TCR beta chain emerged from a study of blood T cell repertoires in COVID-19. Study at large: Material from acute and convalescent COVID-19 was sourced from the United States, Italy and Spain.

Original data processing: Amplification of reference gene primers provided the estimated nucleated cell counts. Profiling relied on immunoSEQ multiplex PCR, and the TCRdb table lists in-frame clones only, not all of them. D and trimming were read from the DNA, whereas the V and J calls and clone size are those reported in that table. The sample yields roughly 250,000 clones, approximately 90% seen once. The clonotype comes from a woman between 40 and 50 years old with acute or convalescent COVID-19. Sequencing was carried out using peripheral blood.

The CDR3 sequence: CAWSETGAYGYTF. In DNA form, the CDR3 reads TGTGCCTGGAGTGAGACAGGGGCTTATGGCTACACCTTC. The rearrangement joins TRBV30 to TRBJ1-2; TRBD1 matches 8 bases. The length of the CDR3 is 13 residues. The germline V gene has CDR1 GTSNPN and CDR2 SVGIG (reference sequence). The V and J ends lost 1 base and 5 bases, in that order; junction bases with no gene match: 3.